The clone carrying this T cell receptor (beta chain) was found once. These data are taken from a study of cytomegalovirus exposure and HLA in healthy donors. Primers included in the PCR were 60 Vbeta and 13 Jbeta primers. Generated by immunoSEQ multiplex PCR, the TCRdb table keeps only in-frame clones and is missing some. The repertoire holds about 200,000 clones, 83% seen once, with 1.4% in the top ten. There are 15 residues in the CDR3. Germline V lookup: CDR1 SGHVS, CDR2 FQNEAQ. The trim removed 0 bases at V and 3 bases at J, leaving 4 bases unmatched. The TCR was taken from a girl aged 5-17 years in good health and CMV-seronegative. This chain joins TRBV7-8 and TRBJ1-1, with 7 positions matching TRBD1. Sequencing used PBMCs. The CDR3, as DNA: TGTGCCAGCAGCTTAGCGTCCAGGGGGTACACTGAAGCTTTCTTT. Protein: CASSLASRGYTEAFF. Full variable domain (outside the CDR3, taken from reference TRBV7-8 and TRBJ1-1): GAGVSQSPRYKVAKRGQDVALRCDPISGHVSLFWYQQALGQGPEFLTYFQNEAQLDKSGLPSDRFFAERPEGSVSTLKIQRTQQEDSAVYLCASSLASRGYTEAFFGQGTRLTVV.